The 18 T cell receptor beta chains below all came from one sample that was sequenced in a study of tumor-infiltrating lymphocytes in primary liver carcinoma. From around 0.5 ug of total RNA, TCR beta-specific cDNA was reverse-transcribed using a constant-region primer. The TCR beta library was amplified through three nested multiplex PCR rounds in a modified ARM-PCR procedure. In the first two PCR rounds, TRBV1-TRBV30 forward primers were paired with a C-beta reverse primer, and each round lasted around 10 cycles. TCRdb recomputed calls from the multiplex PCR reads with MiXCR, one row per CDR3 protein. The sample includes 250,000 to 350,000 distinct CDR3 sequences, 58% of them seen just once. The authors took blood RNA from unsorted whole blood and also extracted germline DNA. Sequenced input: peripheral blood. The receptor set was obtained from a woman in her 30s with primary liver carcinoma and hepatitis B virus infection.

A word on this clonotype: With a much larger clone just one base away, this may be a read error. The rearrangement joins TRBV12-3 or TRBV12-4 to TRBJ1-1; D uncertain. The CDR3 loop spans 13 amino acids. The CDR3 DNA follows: TGTGCCAGCGGTTTCCGGACGAACACTGAAGCTTTCTTT. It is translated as CASGFRTNTEAFF.

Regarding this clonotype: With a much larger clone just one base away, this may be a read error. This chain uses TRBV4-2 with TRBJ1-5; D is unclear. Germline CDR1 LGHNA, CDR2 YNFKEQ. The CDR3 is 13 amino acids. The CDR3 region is CASGQDRRQPQHF. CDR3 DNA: TGTGCCAGCGGCCAAGACCGCCGGCAGCCCCAGCATTTT.

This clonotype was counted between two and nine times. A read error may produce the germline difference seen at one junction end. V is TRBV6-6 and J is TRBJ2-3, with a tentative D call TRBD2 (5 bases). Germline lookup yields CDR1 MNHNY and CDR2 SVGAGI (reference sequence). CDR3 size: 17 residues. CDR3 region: CASSYSRSRGSKDTQYF. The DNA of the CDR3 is TGTGCCAGCAGTTACTCGAGGTCTCGAGGGAGCAAAGATACGCAGTATTTT.

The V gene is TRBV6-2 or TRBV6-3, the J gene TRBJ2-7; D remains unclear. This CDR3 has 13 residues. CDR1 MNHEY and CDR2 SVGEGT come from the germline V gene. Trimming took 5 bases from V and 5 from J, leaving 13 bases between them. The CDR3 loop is CASSVIYRNEQYF. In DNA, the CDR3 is TGTGCCAGCAGTGTGATCTATAGAAACGAGCAGTACTTC.

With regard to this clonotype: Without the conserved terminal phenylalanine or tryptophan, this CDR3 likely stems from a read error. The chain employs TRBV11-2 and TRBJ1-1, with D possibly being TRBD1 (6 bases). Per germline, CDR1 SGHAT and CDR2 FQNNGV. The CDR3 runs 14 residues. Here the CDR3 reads CASSLDRMNTEAFY. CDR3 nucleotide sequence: TGTGCCAGTAGCTTAGACAGGATGAACACTGAAGCTTTCTAT.

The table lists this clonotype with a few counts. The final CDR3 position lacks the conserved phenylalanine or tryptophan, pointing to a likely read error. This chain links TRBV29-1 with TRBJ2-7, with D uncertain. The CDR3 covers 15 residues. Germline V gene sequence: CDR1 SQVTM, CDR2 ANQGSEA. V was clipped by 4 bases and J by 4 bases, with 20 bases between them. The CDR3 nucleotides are TGCAGCGTTGGCACAAGGTTTGGAGTCTCTTACGAGCAGTACTAC. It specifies CSVGTRFGVSYEQYY.

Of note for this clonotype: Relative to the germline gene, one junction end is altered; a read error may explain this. The CDR3 loop is CTSSARQGYTGELFF. CDR3 in DNA: TGTACCAGCAGTGCCCGACAGGGATACACCGGGGAGCTGTTTTTT. V and J are TRBV6-1 and TRBJ2-2; 7 nucleotides align to TRBD1. This CDR3 region has 15 residues. CDR1 MNHNS and CDR2 SASEGT come from the germline V gene.

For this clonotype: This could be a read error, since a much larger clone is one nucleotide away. CDR3 DNA sequence: TGTGCCAGCAGGATCTGGAGTGCTGGCAGCAATGAGCAGTTCTTC. Protein: CASRIWSAGSNEQFF. This chain joins TRBV6-1 and TRBJ2-1; D remains unclear. Trimming cost V 6 bases and J 6 bases, with 18 bases left between them. CDR1 and CDR2 (germline): MNHNS, SASEGT. The CDR3 runs 15 residues.

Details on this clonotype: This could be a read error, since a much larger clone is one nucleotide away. The CDR3 coding sequence is TGTGTTAGTGGTTTGGTAGTGGGGCCCGGGTCCACCAATGAGCAGTTCTTC. Its protein product is CVSGLVVGPGSTNEQFF. The chain carries TRBV12-5 and TRBJ2-1; TRBD1 is a possible D gene (5 bases). CDR3 length: 17 residues. Looked up from germline, CDR1 is LGHNT and CDR2 is FRNRAP.

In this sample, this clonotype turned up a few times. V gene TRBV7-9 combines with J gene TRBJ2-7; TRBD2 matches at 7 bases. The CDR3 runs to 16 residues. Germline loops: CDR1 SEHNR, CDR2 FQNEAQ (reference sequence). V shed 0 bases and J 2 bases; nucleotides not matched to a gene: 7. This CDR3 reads CASSLAGAGAPYEQYF. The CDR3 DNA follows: TGTGCCAGCAGCTTAGCTGGCGCGGGAGCCCCCTACGAGCAGTACTTC.

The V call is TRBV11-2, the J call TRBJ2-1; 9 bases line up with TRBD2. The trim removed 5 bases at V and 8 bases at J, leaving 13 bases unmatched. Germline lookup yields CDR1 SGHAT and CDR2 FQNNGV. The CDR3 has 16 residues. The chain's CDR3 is CASSLTSGNSYDEQFF. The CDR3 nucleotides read TGTGCCAGCAGCCTGACTAGCGGTAACTCTTACGATGAGCAGTTCTTC.

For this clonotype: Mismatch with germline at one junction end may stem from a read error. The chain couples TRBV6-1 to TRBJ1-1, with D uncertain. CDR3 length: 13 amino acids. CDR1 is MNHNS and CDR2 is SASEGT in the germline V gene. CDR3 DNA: TGTGTCAGCAGCGGCAACGTTAACACTGAAGCTTTCTTT. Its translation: CVSSGNVNTEAFF.

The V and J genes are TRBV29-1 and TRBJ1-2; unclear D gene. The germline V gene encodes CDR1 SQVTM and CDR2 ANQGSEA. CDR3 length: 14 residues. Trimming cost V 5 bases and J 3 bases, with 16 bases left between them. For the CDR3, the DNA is TGCAGCGTTTCACTTGACGGGTACTACTATGGCTACACCTTC. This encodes CSVSLDGYYYGYTF.

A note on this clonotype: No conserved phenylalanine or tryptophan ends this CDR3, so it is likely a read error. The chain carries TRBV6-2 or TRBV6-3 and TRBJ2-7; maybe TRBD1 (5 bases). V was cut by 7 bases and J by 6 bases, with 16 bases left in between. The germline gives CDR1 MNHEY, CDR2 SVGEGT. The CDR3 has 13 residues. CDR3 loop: CASTGQGRGEQYI. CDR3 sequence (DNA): TGTGCCAGCACGGGCCAGGGTCGAGGCGAGCAGTACATC.

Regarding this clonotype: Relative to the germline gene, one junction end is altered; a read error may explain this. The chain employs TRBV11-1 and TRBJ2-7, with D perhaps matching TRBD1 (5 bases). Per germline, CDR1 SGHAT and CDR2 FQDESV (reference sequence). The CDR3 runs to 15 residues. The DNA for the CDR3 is TGTGCCAGCAGCTCCAGACAGAGGCCCTCCTACGAACAGTACTTC. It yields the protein CASSSRQRPSYEQYF.

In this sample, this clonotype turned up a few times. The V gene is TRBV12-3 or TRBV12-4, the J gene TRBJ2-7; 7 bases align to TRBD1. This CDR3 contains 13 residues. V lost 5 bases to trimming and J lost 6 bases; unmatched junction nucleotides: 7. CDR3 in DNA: TGTGCCAGCAGTCTACACAGGGGCTCCGAGCAGTACTTC. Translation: CASSLHRGSEQYF.

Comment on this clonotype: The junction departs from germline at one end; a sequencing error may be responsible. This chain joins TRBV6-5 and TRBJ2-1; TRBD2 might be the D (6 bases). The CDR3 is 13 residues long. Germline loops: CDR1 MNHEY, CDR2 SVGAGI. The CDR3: CASNYSGEREQFF. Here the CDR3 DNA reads TGTGCCAGCAATTACTCGGGGGAGCGTGAGCAGTTCTTC.

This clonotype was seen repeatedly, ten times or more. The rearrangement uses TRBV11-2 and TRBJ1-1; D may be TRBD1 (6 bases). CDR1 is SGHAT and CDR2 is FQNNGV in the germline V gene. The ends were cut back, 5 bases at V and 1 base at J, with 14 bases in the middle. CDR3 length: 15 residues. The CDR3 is CASSQIWGQNTEAFF. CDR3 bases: TGTGCCAGCAGCCAAATATGGGGACAGAACACTGAAGCTTTCTTT.